Below are 26 T cell receptor beta chains sequenced from a single sample in a study of shared clonotypes between healthy human individuals. Generated by immunoSEQ multiplex PCR, the TCRdb table keeps only in-frame clones and is missing some. The sample includes about 770,000 clones, roughly 72% of them seen just once. Sequenced material: memory CD4+ T cells sorted from blood. Subset noted: CD45RA-negative fraction. All receptors come from a woman in her thirties in good health.

The V and J genes are TRBV11-3 and TRBJ2-5, with D tentatively TRBD1 (5 bases). The CDR3 runs to 13 residues. Germline V gives CDR1 SGHNT, CDR2 YENEEA. V was shortened by 3 bases and J by 4 bases, with 9 bases between the two germline ends. Written as DNA, the CDR3 is TGTGCCAGCAGCTTCATCCAGGGAGAGACCCAGTACTTC. Translated: CASSFIQGETQYF.

Only a few counts were recorded for this clone. The chain links TRBV7-8 to TRBJ2-7; no firm D call. The CDR3 has 13 residues. Trimming left V 2 bases short and J 5 bases short, with 10 bases between. Germline V gives CDR1 SGHVS, CDR2 FQNEAQ. The CDR3 sequence: CASSLPGRDEQYF. The CDR3 region has the DNA TGTGCCAGCAGCTTACCGGGCCGGGACGAGCAGTACTTC.

The chain couples TRBV25-1 to TRBJ2-7, with 8 positions matching TRBD2. V was pared by 8 bases and J by 6 bases, with 12 bases of the junction left unmatched. This CDR3 is 14 amino acids long. Looked up from germline, CDR1 is MGHDK and CDR2 is SYGVNS. CDR3 region: CASSYAGGPSEQYF. DNA of the CDR3: TGTGCCAGCTCCTACGCGGGAGGTCCCTCCGAGCAGTACTTC.

The chain is built from TRBV11-2 and TRBJ1-2; TRBD1 aligns across 11 bases. Germline CDR1 reads SGHAT; CDR2 reads FQNNGV. V lost 6 bases, J lost 8 bases, and 5 bases stayed unmatched. The CDR3 runs 13 residues. CDR3 region: CASRRTGGYGYTF. The CDR3, as DNA: TGTGCCAGCAGACGGACAGGGGGCTACGGCTACACCTTC.

The V and J genes are TRBV27 and TRBJ2-2, with TRBD2 identical over 8 bases. Germline-derived CDR1 and CDR2 are MNHEY and SMNVEV (reference sequence). V was clipped by 6 bases and J by 4 bases; unmatched bases: 4. CDR3 length: 14 amino acids. The CDR3 reads CASSREGSTGELFF. CDR3 bases: TGTGCCAGCAGCCGGGAGGGATCCACCGGGGAGCTGTTTTTT.

This clone has only a few counts. This chain links TRBV7-2 with TRBJ2-2, with 11 nucleotides matching TRBD2. Germline CDR1 is SGHTA and CDR2 is FQGNSA. CDR3 length equals 16 residues. The V gene end was trimmed by 6 bases and the J gene end by 6 bases; junction bases not matched to a gene: 9. The CDR3 loop is CASSLRTSGSSGELFF. The CDR3 DNA follows: TGTGCCAGCAGTCTAAGGACTAGCGGGTCCTCCGGGGAGCTGTTTTTT.

This chain connects TRBV5-1 to TRBJ2-3; D may be TRBD2 (5 bases). The germline V and J ends were trimmed by 4 bases and 1 base, with 16 bases remaining between them. Germline CDR1 is SGHRS and CDR2 is YFSETQ. CDR3 size: 16 residues. The CDR3 spells CASSDERVAGTDTQYF. CDR3 nucleotides: TGCGCCAGCAGCGACGAGAGGGTGGCGGGCACAGATACGCAGTATTTT.

This clone was counted only a few times. The rearrangement links TRBV7-2 to TRBJ2-3; unclear D gene. The germline CDR1 and CDR2 sequences are SGHTA and FQGNSA. The CDR3 contains 17 residues. Trimming took off 2 bases at V and 4 bases at J, with 19 bases between the two ends. CDR3 nucleotides: TGTGCCAGCAGCTTAAGAATCCCCGCTCTCACCGCAGATACGCAGTATTTT. Its protein is CASSLRIPALTADTQYF.

The genes are TRBV5-5 and TRBJ1-5; 7 bases are shared with TRBD1. This CDR3 spans 13 amino acids. Looked up from germline, CDR1 is SGHKS and CDR2 is YYEKEE (reference sequence). V lost 4 bases, J lost 5 bases, and 3 bases stayed unmatched. The CDR3 loop reads CASSEQGDQPQHF. The CDR3 DNA follows: TGTGCCAGCAGCGAGCAGGGGGATCAGCCCCAGCATTTT.

The rearrangement joins TRBV27 to TRBJ2-1; possibly TRBD1 for D (6 bases). Germline-derived CDR1 and CDR2 are MNHEY and SMNVEV (reference sequence). The CDR3 has 15 amino acids. Trimming cost V 4 bases and J 0 bases, with 10 bases left between them. The CDR3 coding sequence is TGTGCCAGCAGTTCCCAGGGGAGCTCCTACAATGAGCAGTTCTTC. Encoded protein: CASSSQGSSYNEQFF.

With regard to this clone: A far more abundant clone sits one base away, making this likely a read error. The V call is TRBV10-3, the J call TRBJ1-5, with TRBD1 matching 8 bases. CDR1 ENHRY and CDR2 SYGVKD come from the germline V gene. The CDR3 is 14 amino acids. V lost 5 bases to trimming and J lost 2 bases; unmatched junction nucleotides: 2. Here the CDR3 DNA reads TGTGCCATCAGTTTGACAGGGGGCAATCAGCCCCAGCATTTT. Amino acids: CAISLTGGNQPQHF.

This clone was recorded a few times. Other nucleotide sequences in the sample specify the same CDR3. The chain couples TRBV5-1 to TRBJ2-3; D not resolved. CDR1 SGHRS and CDR2 YFSETQ come from the germline V gene. Trimming pared 2 bases from V and 0 bases from J, leaving 4 bases between. This CDR3 has 13 amino acids. CDR3 in amino acids: CASSLSSTDTQYF. CDR3 DNA sequence: TGCGCCAGCAGCTTATCGAGCACAGATACGCAGTATTTT. Complete variable domain (other parts from reference TRBV5-1 and TRBJ2-3): KAGVTQTPRYLIKTRGQQVTLSCSPISGHRSVSWYQQTPGQGLQFLFEYFSETQRNKGNFPGRFSGRQFSNSRSEMNVSTLELGDSALYLCASSLSSTDTQYFGPGTRLTVL.

This chain links TRBV4-1 with TRBJ2-5; D remains ambiguous. Germline V gives CDR1 MGHRA, CDR2 YSYEKL. The CDR3 is 15 residues long. Between the trimmed V and J ends, which lost 3 bases and 6 bases, there was a span of 17 bases. CDR3 coding DNA: TGCGCCAGCAGCCACAATAACGGGCCCGAGAAGACCCAGTACTTC. Its translation: CASSHNNGPEKTQYF.

The J gene is TRBJ1-2, the V gene TRBV5-1; TRBD1 agrees at 7 bases. Germline V lookup: CDR1 SGHRS, CDR2 YFSETQ. This CDR3 has 14 amino acids. V was clipped by 1 base and J by 6 bases; unmatched bases: 6. The CDR3, as DNA: TGCGCCAGCAGCTTGATCGGACAGGATAATGGCTACACCTTC. It encodes CASSLIGQDNGYTF.

This clone was recorded at least ten times. J is TRBJ1-2 and V is TRBV20-1; perhaps TRBD1 as D (5 bases). Germline values: CDR1 DFQATT, CDR2 SNEGSKA (reference sequence). CDR3 size: 11 residues. V was shortened by 6 bases and J by 8 bases, with 13 bases between the two germline ends. In DNA, the CDR3 is TGCAGTGCCCAACGGGGGGTAGGCTACACCTTC. Encoded protein: CSAQRGVGYTF.

This clone has a handful of counts. The chain couples TRBV28 to TRBJ2-3; 12 bases line up with TRBD2. This CDR3 contains 17 residues. The V gene end was trimmed by 6 bases and the J gene end by 2 bases; junction bases not matched to a gene: 9. Germline V lookup: CDR1 MDHEN, CDR2 SYDVKM. CDR3: CASSLLGLAGNTDTQYF. CDR3 in DNA: TGTGCCAGCAGCTTACTCGGACTAGCGGGAAACACAGATACGCAGTATTTT.

This clone was counted only a few times. Additional DNA sequences in this sample encode the identical CDR3. The J gene is TRBJ1-4, the V gene TRBV11-2; 8 nucleotides match TRBD1. CDR3 length: 14 residues. With V trimmed by 6 bases and J by 8 bases, 8 bases remained unmatched. Germline CDR1 reads SGHAT; CDR2 reads FQNNGV. CDR3 nucleotide sequence: TGTGCCAGCAGAGAAGGACAGGGCAACGAAAAACTGTTTTTT. Protein sequence: CASREGQGNEKLFF.

This chain connects TRBV11-1 to TRBJ2-7; 9 bases line up with TRBD2. The CDR3 contains 16 residues. The V and J ends lost 0 bases and 5 bases, in that order; junction bases with no gene match: 8. Germline-derived CDR1 and CDR2 are SGHAT and FQDESV (reference sequence). The chain's CDR3 is CASSLAPSGRLDEQYF. CDR3 DNA: TGTGCCAGCAGCTTAGCGCCAAGCGGGAGGCTGGACGAGCAGTACTTC.

In this sample, this clone turned up a few times. The chain links TRBV2 to TRBJ1-5; D is ambiguous. The CDR3 has 13 amino acids. Trimming took off 4 bases at V and 3 bases at J, with 7 bases between the two ends. Germline V gene lookup returns CDR1 SNHLY and CDR2 FYNNEI. CDR3 bases: TGTGCCAGCAGTGTTGAGCACAATCAGCCCCAGCATTTT. Translation gives CASSVEHNQPQHF.

The chain carries TRBV6-5 and TRBJ1-5; D ambiguous. The CDR3 sequence is 13 residues long. Trimming shortened V by 6 bases and J by 0 bases, and 6 bases separated the two germline ends. Germline CDR1 MNHEY, CDR2 SVGAGI. CDR3 amino acids: CASSIHSNQPQHF. The CDR3 DNA reads TGTGCCAGCAGCATACATAGCAATCAGCCCCAGCATTTT.

The V call is TRBV28, the J call TRBJ1-4; 8 nucleotides line up with TRBD1. Germline CDR1 reads MDHEN; CDR2 reads SYDVKM. The CDR3 totals 15 residues. V lost 5 bases to trimming and J lost 8 bases; unmatched junction nucleotides: 10. The CDR3 sequence is CASSPPPGQDEKLFF. The CDR3 DNA is TGTGCCAGCAGTCCCCCCCCGGGACAGGACGAAAAACTGTTTTTT.

V gene TRBV2 combines with J gene TRBJ2-4, with D hard to call. CDR1 SNHLY and CDR2 FYNNEI come from the germline V gene. The V end lost 6 bases, the J end lost 2 bases, and 17 bases lay between the germline ends. There are 16 residues in the CDR3. The CDR3 nucleotides are TGTGCCAGCAGGTTCGGTGGCTTGGGGTCCAAAAACATTCAGTACTTC. It encodes CASRFGGLGSKNIQYF. The full variable domain, in which reference TRBV2 and TRBJ2-4 provide the parts outside the CDR3, is EPEVTQTPSHQVTQMGQEVILRCVPISNHLYFYWYRQILGQKVEFLVSFYNNEISEKSEIFDDQFSVERPDGSNFTLKIRSTKLEDSAMYFCASRFGGLGSKNIQYFGAGTRLSVL.

The V call is TRBV5-4, the J call TRBJ2-3; 12 nucleotides line up with TRBD2. Germline-derived CDR1 and CDR2 are SGHNT and YYREEE (reference sequence). V was clipped by 4 bases and J by 5 bases; unmatched bases: 11. The CDR3 has 17 amino acids. This chain's CDR3 is CASSLLTLAGGRDTQYF. The CDR3 nucleotides are TGTGCCAGCAGCCTTCTAACCCTAGCGGGAGGGAGAGATACGCAGTATTTT.

This rearrangement joins TRBV5-4 to TRBJ1-4; 7 nucleotides line up with TRBD1. The J segment lost 7 bases and the V segment lost 0 bases, leaving 3 bases of the junction unmatched. Germline CDR1 SGHNT, CDR2 YYREEE (reference sequence). There are 14 residues in the CDR3. CDR3 DNA sequence: TGTGCCAGCAGCTTGGCCGGGACAGCTGAAAAACTGTTTTTT. Translated: CASSLAGTAEKLFF.

The genes are TRBV19 and TRBJ2-1; TRBD2 aligns across 15 bases. Unmatched junction bases numbered 6, after V lost 5 bases and J lost 4 bases. Germline CDR1 is LNHDA and CDR2 is SQIVND (reference sequence). The CDR3 sequence is 17 residues long. The CDR3 region has the DNA TGTGCCAGTAGTCGCGGACTAGCGGGAGGGCGATACAATGAGCAGTTCTTC. Amino acid sequence: CASSRGLAGGRYNEQFF.

J is TRBJ2-3 and V is TRBV7-2, with a tentative D call TRBD2 (6 bases). In germline, CDR1 is SGHTA, CDR2 FQGNSA. The CDR3 runs to 16 residues. Trimming took off 4 bases at V and 2 bases at J, with 16 bases between the two ends. The CDR3 DNA reads TGTGCCAGCAGCTATCAGTCTGCGGGAAACACAGATACGCAGTATTTT. Residues: CASSYQSAGNTDTQYF.